Here is one TCR beta chain with its context. These data originate in a study of blood T cell repertoires in COVID-19. TCRdb's table, derived via immunoSEQ multiplex PCR, lists solely in-frame clones and lacks some. The profile shows about 190,000 clones, 86% of them singletons. The CDR3 covers 17 residues. Germline V lookup: CDR1 MDHEN, CDR2 SYDVKM. V dropped 5 bases and J dropped 0; count of bases not matched to a gene: 8. Clinical histories supplied by participants themselves formed the basis of cohort assignment. The clonotype was recovered from a woman aged 40 to 49 in a cohort exposed to, infected with or recovered from COVID-19 (not recorded which). The sample comprised PBMCs or T cells enriched from blood (not recorded which). The chain combines TRBV28 with TRBJ2-1, with 9 bases that match TRBD2. CDR3 protein: CASSPPTSGSSYNEQFF. DNA of the CDR3: TGTGCCAGCAGTCCTCCGACTAGCGGAAGCTCCTACAATGAGCAGTTCTTC.